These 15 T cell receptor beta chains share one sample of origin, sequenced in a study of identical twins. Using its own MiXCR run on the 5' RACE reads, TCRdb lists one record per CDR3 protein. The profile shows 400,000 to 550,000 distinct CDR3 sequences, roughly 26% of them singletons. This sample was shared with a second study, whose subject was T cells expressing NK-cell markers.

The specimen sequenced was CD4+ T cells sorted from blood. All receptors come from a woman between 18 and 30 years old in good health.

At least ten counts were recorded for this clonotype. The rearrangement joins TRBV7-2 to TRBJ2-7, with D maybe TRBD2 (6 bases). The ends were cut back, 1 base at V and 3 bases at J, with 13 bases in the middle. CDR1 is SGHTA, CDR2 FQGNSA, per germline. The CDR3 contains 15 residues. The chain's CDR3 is CASSLVSSEIYEQYF. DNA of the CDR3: TGTGCCAGCAGCTTAGTATCTAGCGAAATCTACGAGCAGTACTTC.

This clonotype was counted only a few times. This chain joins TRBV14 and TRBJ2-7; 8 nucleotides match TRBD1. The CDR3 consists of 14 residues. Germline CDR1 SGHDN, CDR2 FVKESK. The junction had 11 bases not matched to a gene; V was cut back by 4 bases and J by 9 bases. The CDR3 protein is CASSRAGGVSWQYF. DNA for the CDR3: TGTGCCAGCAGCCGAGCAGGGGGCGTTAGTTGGCAGTACTTC.

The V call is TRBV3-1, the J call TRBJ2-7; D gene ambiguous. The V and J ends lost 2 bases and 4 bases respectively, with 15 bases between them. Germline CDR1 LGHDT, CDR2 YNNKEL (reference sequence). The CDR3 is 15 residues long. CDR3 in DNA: TGTGCCAGCAGCCAACGGGTAGGGCTCTGGTACGAGCAGTACTTC. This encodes CASSQRVGLWYEQYF.

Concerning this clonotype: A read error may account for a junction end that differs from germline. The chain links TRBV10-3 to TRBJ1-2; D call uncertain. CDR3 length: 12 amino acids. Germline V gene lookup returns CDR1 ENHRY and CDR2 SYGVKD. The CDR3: CAISESDYGHTF. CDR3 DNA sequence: TGTGCCATCAGTGAGTCCGACTATGGCCACACCTTC.

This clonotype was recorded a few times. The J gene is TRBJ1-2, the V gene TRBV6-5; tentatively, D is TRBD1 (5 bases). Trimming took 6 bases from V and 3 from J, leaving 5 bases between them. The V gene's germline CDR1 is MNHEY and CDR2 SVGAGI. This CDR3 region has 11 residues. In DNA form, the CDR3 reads TGTGCCAGCAGGGGGGACTATGGCTACACCTTC. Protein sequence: CASRGDYGYTF.

The CDR3 loop reads CASSLWDLGSGANVLTF. CDR3 in DNA: TGCGCCAGCAGCTTATGGGATTTGGGCTCTGGGGCCAACGTCCTGACTTTC. The V gene is TRBV5-1, the J gene TRBJ2-6; D remains ambiguous. Trimming shortened V by 2 bases and J by 0 bases, and 12 bases separated the two germline ends. The CDR3 consists of 17 residues. CDR1 and CDR2 from the germline V gene are SGHRS and YFSETQ.

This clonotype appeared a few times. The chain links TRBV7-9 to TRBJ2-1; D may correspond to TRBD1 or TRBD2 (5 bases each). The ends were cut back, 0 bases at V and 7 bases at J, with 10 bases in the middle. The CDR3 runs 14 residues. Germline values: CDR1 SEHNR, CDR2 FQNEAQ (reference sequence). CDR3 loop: CASSLAWDGNEQFF. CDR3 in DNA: TGTGCCAGCAGCTTAGCGTGGGACGGAAATGAGCAGTTCTTC.

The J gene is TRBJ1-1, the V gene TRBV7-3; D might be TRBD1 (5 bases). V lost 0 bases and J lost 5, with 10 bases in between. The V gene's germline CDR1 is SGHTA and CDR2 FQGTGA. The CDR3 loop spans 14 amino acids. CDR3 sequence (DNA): TGTGCCAGCAGCTTAACGGGGGGTAGGACTGAAGCTTTCTTT. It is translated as CASSLTGGRTEAFF.

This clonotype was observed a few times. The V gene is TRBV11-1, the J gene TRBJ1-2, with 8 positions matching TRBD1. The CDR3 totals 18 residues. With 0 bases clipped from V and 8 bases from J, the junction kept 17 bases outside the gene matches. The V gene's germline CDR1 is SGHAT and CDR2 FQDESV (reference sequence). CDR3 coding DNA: TGTGCCAGCAGCTTAGCGGTATTTATAAGGACAGGGCGTAAAGGCTACACCTTC. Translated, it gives CASSLAVFIRTGRKGYTF. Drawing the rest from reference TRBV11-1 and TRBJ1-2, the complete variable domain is EAEVAQSPRYKITEKSQAVAFWCDPISGHATLYWYRQILGQGPELLVQFQDESVVDDSQLPKDRFSAERLKGVDSTLKIQPAELGDSAMYLCASSLAVFIRTGRKGYTFGSGTRLTVV.

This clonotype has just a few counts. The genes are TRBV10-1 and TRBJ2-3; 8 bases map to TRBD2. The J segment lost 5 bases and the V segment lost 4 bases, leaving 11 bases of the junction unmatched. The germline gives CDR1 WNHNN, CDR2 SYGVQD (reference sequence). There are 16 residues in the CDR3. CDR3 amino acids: CASSAGGGYSEDTQYF. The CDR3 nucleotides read TGCGCCAGCAGTGCTGGCGGGGGGTATTCGGAAGATACGCAGTATTTT.

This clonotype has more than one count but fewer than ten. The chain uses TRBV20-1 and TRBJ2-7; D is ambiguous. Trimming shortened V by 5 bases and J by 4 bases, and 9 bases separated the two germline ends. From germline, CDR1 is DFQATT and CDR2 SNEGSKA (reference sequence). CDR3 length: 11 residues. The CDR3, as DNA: TGCAGTGCTCTCCACAGTTACGAGCAGTACTTC. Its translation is CSALHSYEQYF.

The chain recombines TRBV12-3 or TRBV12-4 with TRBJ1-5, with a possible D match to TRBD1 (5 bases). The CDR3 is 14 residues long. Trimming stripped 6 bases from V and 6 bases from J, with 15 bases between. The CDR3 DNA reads TGTGCCAGCAGCCCCCCGGGGGAGGGTCAGCCCCAGCATTTT. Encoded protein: CASSPPGEGQPQHF.

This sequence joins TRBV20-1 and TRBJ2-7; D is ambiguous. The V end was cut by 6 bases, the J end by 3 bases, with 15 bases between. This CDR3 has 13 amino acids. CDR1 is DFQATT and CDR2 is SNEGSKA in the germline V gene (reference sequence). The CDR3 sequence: CSAEGQALYEQYF. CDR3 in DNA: TGCAGTGCCGAAGGGCAGGCCCTCTACGAGCAGTACTTC.

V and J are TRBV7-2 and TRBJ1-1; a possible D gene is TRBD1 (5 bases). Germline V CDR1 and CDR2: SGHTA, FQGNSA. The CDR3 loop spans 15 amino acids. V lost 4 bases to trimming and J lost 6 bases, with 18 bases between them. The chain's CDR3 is CASSSQGGGLPEAFF. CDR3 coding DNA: TGTGCCAGCAGCTCTCAGGGCGGAGGGTTGCCTGAAGCTTTCTTT.

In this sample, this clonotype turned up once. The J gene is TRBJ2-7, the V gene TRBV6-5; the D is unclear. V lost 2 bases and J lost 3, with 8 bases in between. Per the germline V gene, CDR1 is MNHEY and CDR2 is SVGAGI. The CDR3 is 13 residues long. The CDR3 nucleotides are TGTGCCAGCAGTTACCGACATAGCTACGAGCAGTACTTC. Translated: CASSYRHSYEQYF.